This TCR beta chain was identified during a study of Ad26.COV2.S vaccination and SARS-CoV-2 variants. CDR1 and CDR2 from the germline V gene are SGDLS and YYNGEE. The CDR3 loop spans 12 amino acids. Losses at the gene ends were 6 bases for V and 8 bases for J; bases not matched to a gene: 7. Treatment reported: some 19 received Ad26.COV2.S at low or high dose, single or two shots; about five received placebo; per-sample allocation not given. The samples date from day 63 after the first vaccine or placebo injection. As regards this clone: Its antigen remains unknown.

Overall study results and limits: Non-spike TCR breadth did not differ much between vaccine and placebo recipients.

Some clones are missing from TCRdb's copy, which holds only in-frame ones; the method was immunoSEQ multiplex PCR. Among hundreds of thousands of clones listed, 87% were seen once. The chain couples TRBV9 to TRBJ1-2, with TRBD1 identical over 7 bases. The clonotype was recovered from a person aged 18-65 years who received the Ad26.COV2.S COVID-19 vaccine or a placebo. Sample: peripheral blood, taken in a trial of Ad26.COV2.S vaccine versus placebo. CDR3 sequence: CASKSGGRGYTF. CDR3 coding DNA: TGTGCCAGCAAATCAGGGGGACGGGGCTACACCTTC.